Sequencing of this TCR beta chain was carried out in a study of T cell responses to AZD1222 COVID-19 vaccine. The CDR3 extends over 13 amino acids. Per the germline V gene, CDR1 is SGHNT and CDR2 is YENEEA. Trimming took off 5 bases at V and 0 bases at J, with 7 bases between the two ends. TCRdb's table, derived via immunoSEQ multiplex PCR, lists solely in-frame clones and lacks some. The sample consists of 130,000 or so clones, 85% to 95% of them appearing once. The material was peripheral blood, obtained on day 0 of AZD1222 vaccination. This TCR derives from an adult in good health. This rearrangement joins TRBV11-3 to TRBJ1-1; D gene ambiguous. This chain's CDR3 is CASSQDVNTEAFF. The CDR3 DNA is TGTGCCAGCAGCCAGGACGTGAACACTGAAGCTTTCTTT.